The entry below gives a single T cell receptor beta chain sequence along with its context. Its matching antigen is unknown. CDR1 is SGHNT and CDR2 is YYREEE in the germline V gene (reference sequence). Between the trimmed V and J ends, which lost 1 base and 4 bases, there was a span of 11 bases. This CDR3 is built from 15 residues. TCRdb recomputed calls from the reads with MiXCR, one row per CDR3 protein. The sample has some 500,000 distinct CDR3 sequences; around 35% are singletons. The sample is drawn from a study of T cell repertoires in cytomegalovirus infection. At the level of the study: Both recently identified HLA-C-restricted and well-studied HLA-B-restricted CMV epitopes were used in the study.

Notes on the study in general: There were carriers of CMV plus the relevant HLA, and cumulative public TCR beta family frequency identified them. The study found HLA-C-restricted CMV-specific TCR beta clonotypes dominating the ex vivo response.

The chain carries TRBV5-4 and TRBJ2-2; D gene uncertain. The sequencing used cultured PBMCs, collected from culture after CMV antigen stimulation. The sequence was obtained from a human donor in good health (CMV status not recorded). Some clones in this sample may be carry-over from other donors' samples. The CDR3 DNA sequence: TGTGCCAGCAGCTTGAGGGCCCGCGGCACCGGGGAGCTGTTTTTT. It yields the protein CASSLRARGTGELFF.